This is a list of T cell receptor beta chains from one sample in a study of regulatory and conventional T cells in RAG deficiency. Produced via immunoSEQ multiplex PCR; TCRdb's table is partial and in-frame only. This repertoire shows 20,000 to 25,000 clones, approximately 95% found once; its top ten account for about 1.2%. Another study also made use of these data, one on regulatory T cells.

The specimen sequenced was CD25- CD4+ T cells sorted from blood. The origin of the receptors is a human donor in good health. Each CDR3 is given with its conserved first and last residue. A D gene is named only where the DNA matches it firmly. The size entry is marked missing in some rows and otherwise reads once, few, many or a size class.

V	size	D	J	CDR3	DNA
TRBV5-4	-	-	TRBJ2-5	CASSLVAEETQYF	TGTGCCAGCAGCTTGGTAGCGGAGGAGACCCAGTACTTC
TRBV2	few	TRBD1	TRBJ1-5	CATQERTGINQPQHF	TGTGCCACACAAGAAAGGACAGGGATCAATCAGCCCCAGCATTTT
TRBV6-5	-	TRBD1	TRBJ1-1	CASSRGTAQAFF	TGTGCCAGCAGTCGCGGGACAGCCCAAGCTTTCTTT
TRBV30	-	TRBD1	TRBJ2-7	CAISRRGQGFYEQYF	TGTGCGATTTCGCGACGGGGACAGGGATTCTACGAGCAGTACTTC
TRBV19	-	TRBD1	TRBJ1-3	CASRPPGQGRNTIYF	TGTGCCAGTAGACCTCCGGGACAGGGAAGAAACACCATATATTTT
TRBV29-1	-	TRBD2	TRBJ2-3	CSVGLISGGAPDTQYF	TGCAGCGTTGGCTTGATTAGCGGGGGGGCCCCAGATACGCAGTATTTT
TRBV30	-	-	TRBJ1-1	CAWSRLHPGDFKNTEAFF	TGTGCCTGGAGTAGGCTACATCCAGGGGATTTCAAGAACACTGAAGCTTTCTTT
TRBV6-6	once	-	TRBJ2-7	CASSLDSYEQYF	TGTGCCAGCAGTCTTGACAGCTACGAGCAGTACTTC
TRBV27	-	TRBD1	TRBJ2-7	CASSLGVGQAYEQYF	TGTGCCAGCAGTTTAGGTGTAGGACAGGCCTACGAGCAGTACTTC
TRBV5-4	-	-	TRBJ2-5	CASSGVPGVETQYF	TGTGCCAGCAGCGGGGTTCCGGGGGTGGAGACCCAGTACTTC
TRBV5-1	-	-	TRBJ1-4	CATSGQGEKLFF	TGCGCCACCTCCGGGCAGGGTGAAAAACTGTTTTTT
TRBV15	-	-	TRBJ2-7	CATSRDAGSYEQYF	TGTGCCACCAGCAGAGATGCCGGGTCCTACGAGCAGTACTTC
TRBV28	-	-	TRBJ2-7	CASSSISGVYEQYF	TGTGCCAGCAGTTCGATTTCGGGGGTTTACGAGCAGTACTTC
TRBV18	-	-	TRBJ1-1	CASSESQIPNTEAFF	TGTGCCAGCTCAGAAAGTCAGATACCGAACACTGAAGCTTTCTTT
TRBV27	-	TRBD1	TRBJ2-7	CASSRTGGHEQYF	TGTGCCAGCAGTCGGACAGGGGGCCACGAGCAGTACTTC
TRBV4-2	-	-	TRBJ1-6	CASSQDEVVGGSPLHF	TGTGCCAGCAGCCAAGATGAGGTGGTGGGAGGATCACCCCTCCACTTT
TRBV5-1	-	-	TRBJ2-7	CASSGAGGSPYEQYF	TGCGCCAGCAGTGGGGCCGGCGGCAGTCCCTACGAGCAGTACTTC
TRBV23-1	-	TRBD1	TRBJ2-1	CASSQPGTGNNEQFF	TGCGCCAGCAGTCAACCCGGGACAGGTAACAATGAGCAGTTCTTC
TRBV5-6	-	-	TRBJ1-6	CASSLERGNSPLHF	TGTGCCAGCAGCTTGGAACGAGGTAATTCACCCCTCCACTTT
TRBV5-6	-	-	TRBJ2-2	CASSLAGKHTGELFF	TGTGCCAGCAGCTTGGCCGGGAAACACACCGGGGAGCTGTTTTTT
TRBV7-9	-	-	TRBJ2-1	CASSPVPQDNEQFF	TGTGCCAGCAGCCCCGTCCCACAAGACAATGAGCAGTTCTTC
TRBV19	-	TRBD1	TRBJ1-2	CASSTEDRLNGYTF	TGTGCCAGTAGTACCGAGGACAGGTTAAACGGCTACACCTTC
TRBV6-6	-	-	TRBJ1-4	CASSYEGATNEKLFF	TGTGCCAGCAGTTACGAAGGGGCAACTAATGAAAAACTGTTTTTT
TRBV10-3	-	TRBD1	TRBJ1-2	CAISPGQEGGYTF	TGTGCCATCAGCCCTGGACAGGAGGGTGGCTACACCTTC
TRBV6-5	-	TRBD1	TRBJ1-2	CASKGTGGGYTF	TGTGCCAGCAAGGGGACAGGGGGCGGCTACACCTTC
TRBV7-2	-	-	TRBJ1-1	CASSDGVRTEAFF	TGTGCCAGCAGCGACGGGGTCCGCACTGAAGCTTTCTTT
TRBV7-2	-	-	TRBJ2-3	CASSLGLATDTQYF	TGTGCCAGCAGCTTAGGGCTAGCGACAGATACGCAGTATTTT
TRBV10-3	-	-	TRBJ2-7	CAISPQGLLSYEQYF	TGTGCCATCAGCCCACAGGGCCTACTCTCCTACGAGCAGTACTTC
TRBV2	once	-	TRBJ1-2	CASSEEGGSVGHYTF	TGTGCCAGCAGTGAGGAGGGGGGGTCGGTAGGACACTACACCTTC
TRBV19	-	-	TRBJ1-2	CASSSRGGGYTF	TGTGCCAGTAGCTCCAGGGGTGGTGGCTACACCTTC
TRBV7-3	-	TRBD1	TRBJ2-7	CASSSTGQGTDEQYF	TGTGCCAGCAGCTCTACCGGACAGGGAACCGACGAGCAGTACTTC
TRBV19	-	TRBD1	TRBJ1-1	CASSTDRGRMNTEAFF	TGTGCCAGTAGTACCGACAGGGGGAGAATGAACACTGAAGCTTTCTTT